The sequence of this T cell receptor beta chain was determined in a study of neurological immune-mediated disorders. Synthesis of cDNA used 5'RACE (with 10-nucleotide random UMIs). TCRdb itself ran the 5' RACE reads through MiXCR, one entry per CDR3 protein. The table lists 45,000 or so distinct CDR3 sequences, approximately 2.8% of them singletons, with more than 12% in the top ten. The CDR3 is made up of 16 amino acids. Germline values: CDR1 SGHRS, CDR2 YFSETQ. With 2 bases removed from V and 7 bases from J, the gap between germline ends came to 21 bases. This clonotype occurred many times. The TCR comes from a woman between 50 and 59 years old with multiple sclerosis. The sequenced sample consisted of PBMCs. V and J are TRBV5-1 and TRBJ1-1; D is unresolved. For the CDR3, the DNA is TGCGCCAGCAGCTTACTCGCGACGGAGGTATCAATTGAAGCTTTCTTT. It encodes CASSLLATEVSIEAFF. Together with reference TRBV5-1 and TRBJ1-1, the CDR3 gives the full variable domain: KAGVTQTPRYLIKTRGQQVTLSCSPISGHRSVSWYQQTPGQGLQFLFEYFSETQRNKGNFPGRFSGRQFSNSRSEMNVSTLELGDSALYLCASSLLATEVSIEAFFGQGTRLTVV.